The 32 T cell receptor beta chains listed next were all sequenced from one sample in a study of blood T cell repertoires in COVID-19. The method was immunoSEQ multiplex PCR; TCRdb's version includes in-frame clones alone and lacks a portion of them. The sample lists over 150,000 clones, approximately 91% occurring once. Input material: peripheral blood. All receptors derive from a man aged 18 to 30 with acute or convalescent COVID-19.

This rearrangement joins TRBV19 to TRBJ1-6, with 7 bases lining up with TRBD1. With V trimmed by 6 bases and J by 6 bases, 5 bases remained unmatched. In germline, CDR1 is LNHDA, CDR2 SQIVND (reference sequence). The CDR3 consists of 14 residues. CDR3 region: CASSGTALNSPLHF. In DNA, the CDR3 is TGTGCCAGTAGCGGGACAGCACTTAATTCACCCCTCCACTTT.

The chain carries TRBV5-6 and TRBJ1-6; TRBD1 agrees at 7 bases. J was trimmed by 7 bases and V by 4 bases; bases with no gene match: 5. CDR1 is SGHDT, CDR2 YYEEEE, per germline. The CDR3 covers 14 residues. CDR3 DNA sequence: TGTGCCAGCAGCCTCGGGACAGAGAATTCACCCCTCCACTTT. Amino acids: CASSLGTENSPLHF.

This rearrangement joins TRBV19 to TRBJ1-1, with 10 bases matching TRBD1. V shed 4 bases and J 5 bases; nucleotides not matched to a gene: 1. The germline CDR1 and CDR2 sequences are LNHDA and SQIVND (reference sequence). The CDR3 spans 13 residues. The CDR3 DNA follows: TGTGCCAGTAGTAGGACAGGGGGGACTGAAGCTTTCTTT. It codes for CASSRTGGTEAFF.

This chain joins TRBV18 and TRBJ2-1, with 9 bases that match TRBD1. The V gene's germline CDR1 is KGHSH and CDR2 LQKENI. This CDR3 spans 14 amino acids. Trimming took 6 bases from V and 7 from J; bases not matched to a gene: 7. The CDR3 nucleotides are TGTGCCAGCTCCCGTCCCGGGACAGGGAATGAGCAGTTCTTC. This codes for CASSRPGTGNEQFF.

The chain employs TRBV5-1 and TRBJ1-1; 8 nucleotides line up with TRBD1. Per the germline V gene, CDR1 is SGHRS and CDR2 is YFSETQ. The V gene end was trimmed by 5 bases and the J gene end by 1 base; junction bases not matched to a gene: 7. This CDR3 is 15 amino acids long. CDR3 sequence: CASSSRTGRNTEAFF. Here the CDR3 DNA reads TGCGCCAGCAGTTCTAGGACAGGGAGGAACACTGAAGCTTTCTTT.

This chain links TRBV29-1 with TRBJ1-2; D ambiguous. The CDR3 sequence is 14 residues long. The germline CDR1 and CDR2 sequences are SQVTM and ANQGSEA. V was trimmed by 3 bases and J by 3 bases, leaving 14 bases between them. The CDR3 here is CSVDPFPTDYGYTF. For the CDR3, the DNA is TGCAGCGTTGACCCTTTCCCTACAGACTATGGCTACACCTTC.

The rearrangement links TRBV18 to TRBJ2-7; 7 bases are a match to TRBD1. Germline V lookup: CDR1 KGHSH, CDR2 LQKENI. V shed 3 bases and J 2 bases; nucleotides not matched to a gene: 4. The CDR3 has 14 amino acids. The CDR3 sequence is CASSPTGPPYEQYF. CDR3 in DNA: TGTGCCAGCTCACCGACAGGGCCCCCCTACGAGCAGTACTTC.

The chain is built from TRBV6-6 and TRBJ2-2; D is perhaps TRBD1 (5 bases). V lost 1 base, J lost 0 bases, and 9 bases lay in between. The CDR3 runs 16 residues. Germline CDR1 is MNHNY and CDR2 is SVGAGI (reference sequence). The CDR3 DNA reads TGTGCCAGCAGTTACTTCCCCAGGGCGAACACCGGGGAGCTGTTTTTT. Its translation: CASSYFPRANTGELFF.

The genes are TRBV5-6 and TRBJ2-7; 10 bases agree with TRBD1. Trimming at V came to 4 bases and at J to 5 bases, leaving 12 bases not matched to a gene. Germline assignment: CDR1 SGHDT and CDR2 YYEEEE. The CDR3 spans 16 residues. CDR3 in DNA: TGTGCCAGCAGCCTTGCCCCCGGGACAGGGGTTGACGAGCAGTACTTC. Translated, it gives CASSLAPGTGVDEQYF.

A single count supports this clone. This chain uses TRBV12-5 with TRBJ1-2, with D perhaps TRBD1 (6 bases). The ends were cut back, 1 base at V and 6 bases at J, with 6 bases in the middle. Germline V gene lookup returns CDR1 LGHNT and CDR2 FRNRAP. The CDR3 covers 12 residues. The CDR3 bases are TGTGCTAGTGGTTTGGGGACAGATGGCTACACCTTC. Translating it yields CASGLGTDGYTF. The full variable domain, completed using reference TRBV12-5 and TRBJ1-2, is DARVTQTPRHKVTEMGQEVTMRCQPILGHNTVFWYRQTMMQGLELLAYFRNRAPLDDSGMPKDRFSAEMPDATLATLKIQPSEPRDSAVYFCASGLGTDGYTFGSGTRLTVV.

The gene calls are TRBV27 and TRBJ2-3, with a tentative D call TRBD1 (6 bases). This CDR3 has 15 residues. Trimming took 3 bases from V and 5 from J, leaving 15 bases between them. Looked up from germline, CDR1 is MNHEY and CDR2 is SMNVEV (reference sequence). In DNA form, the CDR3 reads TGTGCCAGCAGTTTCTTACCAACAGGGTTAGATACGCAGTATTTT. It encodes CASSFLPTGLDTQYF.

The genes are TRBV20-1 and TRBJ1-1; D unresolved. Trimming took 3 bases from V and 1 from J, leaving 12 bases between them. This CDR3 comprises 14 residues. CDR1 is DFQATT and CDR2 is SNEGSKA in the germline V gene (reference sequence). CDR3 region: CSASRGDSNTEAFF. The CDR3 DNA reads as TGCAGTGCTAGTAGAGGCGATTCGAACACTGAAGCTTTCTTT.

The V gene is TRBV5-1, the J gene TRBJ2-2, with D uncertain. V was shortened by 4 bases and J by 2 bases, with 3 bases between the two germline ends. In germline, CDR1 is SGHRS, CDR2 YFSETQ. The CDR3 spans 12 residues. CDR3 nucleotides: TGCGCCAGCAGCCTAAACACCGGGGAGCTGTTTTTT. This codes for CASSLNTGELFF.

The rearrangement joins TRBV5-6 to TRBJ1-1, with D possibly TRBD1 on 6 matching bases. This CDR3 has 15 amino acids. Trimming removed 2 bases at V and 1 base at J, with 12 bases between. Germline CDR1 SGHDT, CDR2 YYEEEE. The CDR3 coding sequence is TGTGCCAGCAGCTTTCGGGGGGCGCAGAACACTGAAGCTTTCTTT. Protein sequence: CASSFRGAQNTEAFF.

V gene TRBV25-1 combines with J gene TRBJ1-1; maybe TRBD1 (6 bases). The germline V gene has CDR1 MGHDK and CDR2 SYGVNS. The CDR3 runs to 14 residues. V was clipped by 3 bases and J by 3 bases, with 11 bases between them. The CDR3 DNA reads TGTGCCAGCAGTGACTCTAGGGGGTACACTGAAGCTTTCTTT. It translates to CASSDSRGYTEAFF.

This clone turned up a few times. The chain combines TRBV19 with TRBJ1-2; 7 bases align to TRBD1. J lost 2 bases, V lost 5 bases, and 5 bases had no gene match. The CDR3 length is 14 residues. Germline CDR1 and CDR2: LNHDA and SQIVND (reference sequence). CDR3: CASSPRDRNYGYTF. The CDR3, as DNA: TGTGCCAGTAGTCCACGGGACAGAAACTATGGCTACACCTTC.

The genes are TRBV5-1 and TRBJ2-7; tentatively, D is TRBD2 (5 bases). Looked up from germline, CDR1 is SGHRS and CDR2 is YFSETQ. With 0 bases removed from V and 0 bases from J, the gap between germline ends came to 13 bases. The CDR3 runs to 16 residues. In DNA form, the CDR3 reads TGCGCCAGCAGCTTGGCCGTATCGGGGAGCTCCTACGAGCAGTACTTC. The encoded protein is CASSLAVSGSSYEQYF.

The V gene is TRBV7-7, the J gene TRBJ2-5; 8 bases map to TRBD1. J lost 2 bases, V lost 4 bases, and 6 bases had no gene match. Germline V gives CDR1 SSHAT, CDR2 FNYEAQ (reference sequence). This CDR3 has 15 amino acids. The CDR3 reads CASSSRTGNQETQYF. CDR3 nucleotide sequence: TGTGCCAGCAGCTCCCGGACAGGGAATCAAGAGACCCAGTACTTC.

V is TRBV18 and J is TRBJ1-1; TRBD1 might be the D (6 bases). The CDR3 spans 15 residues. V lost 2 bases and J lost 2, with 12 bases in between. Germline V gene sequence: CDR1 KGHSH, CDR2 LQKENI. The CDR3 sequence: CASSPETGGNTEAFF. Here the CDR3 DNA reads TGTGCCAGCTCACCAGAGACAGGCGGAAACACTGAAGCTTTCTTT. Using reference TRBV18 and TRBJ1-1 for the parts outside the CDR3, the full variable domain is NAGVMQNPRHLVRRRGQEARLRCSPMKGHSHVYWYRQLPEEGLKFMVYLQKENIIDESGMPKERFSAEFPKEGPSILRIQQVVRGDSAAYFCASSPETGGNTEAFFGQGTRLTVV.

This chain links TRBV2 with TRBJ2-7; 8 bases map to TRBD1. Germline CDR1 and CDR2: SNHLY and FYNNEI. V lost 7 bases, J lost 0 bases, and 5 bases stayed unmatched. The length of the CDR3 is 14 residues. The CDR3 loop is CASTQDRDSYEQYF. The CDR3 DNA sequence: TGTGCCAGCACCCAGGACAGGGACTCCTACGAGCAGTACTTC. Full variable domain (rest looked up from reference TRBV2 and TRBJ2-7): EPEVTQTPSHQVTQMGQEVILRCVPISNHLYFYWYRQILGQKVEFLVSFYNNEISEKSEIFDDQFSVERPDGSNFTLKIRSTKLEDSAMYFCASTQDRDSYEQYFGPGTRLTVT.

V and J are TRBV11-2 and TRBJ2-7, with 9 bases that match TRBD1. J was trimmed by 2 bases and V by 1 base; bases with no gene match: 3. The length of the CDR3 is 15 residues. Per germline, CDR1 SGHAT and CDR2 FQNNGV. The CDR3 bases are TGTGCCAGCAGCTTAGTGACAGGGGGGGCCTACGAGCAGTACTTC. This encodes CASSLVTGGAYEQYF.

The chain combines TRBV2 with TRBJ2-5, with 7 bases that match TRBD1. Losses at the gene ends were 9 bases for V and 0 bases for J; bases not matched to a gene: 7. The CDR3 covers 14 residues. Germline V CDR1 and CDR2: SNHLY, FYNNEI. The chain's CDR3 is CASQGQIYQETQYF. CDR3 coding DNA: TGTGCCAGTCAGGGACAGATCTACCAAGAGACCCAGTACTTC.

The chain uses TRBV19 and TRBJ1-2, with TRBD1 matching 9 bases. With V trimmed by 7 bases and J by 6 bases, 39 bases remained unmatched. This CDR3 comprises 24 residues. Germline V gene data show CDR1 as LNHDA and CDR2 as SQIVND (reference sequence). The CDR3 loop reads CASTPRPNPSLGDRVLYAGHGYTF. In nucleotides, the CDR3 is TGTGCCAGTACCCCACGGCCCAACCCCTCTCTAGGGGACAGGGTACTCTATGCTGGCCATGGCTACACCTTC.

The V call is TRBV27, the J call TRBJ2-7, with TRBD1 matching over 7 bases. This CDR3 region has 15 residues. Per germline, CDR1 MNHEY and CDR2 SMNVEV (reference sequence). Trimming took 5 bases from V and 0 from J; bases not matched to a gene: 7. The CDR3 nucleotides read TGTGCCAGCAGTCCAACAGGGGCAAGCTCCTACGAGCAGTACTTC. Its translation: CASSPTGASSYEQYF.

This chain uses TRBV6-6 with TRBJ2-3; no reliable D call. The CDR3 has 15 residues. Germline CDR1 and CDR2: MNHNY and SVGAGI (reference sequence). V shed 1 base and J shed 0 bases, with 8 bases lying between them. As DNA, the CDR3 is TGTGCCAGCAGTTACTTACAGACCAGCACAGATACGCAGTATTTT. This encodes CASSYLQTSTDTQYF.

The V gene is TRBV5-3, the J gene TRBJ2-1; possible D gene TRBD2, 5 bases. TRBV5-3 is an open reading frame, and its role is uncertain. The V and J ends lost 9 bases and 2 bases respectively, with 21 bases between them. The CDR3 contains 16 residues. CDR3 nucleotides: TGTGCCACCCCCCGGCCCAGGACTGGGACCTACAATGAGCAGTTCTTC. It codes for CATPRPRTGTYNEQFF.

The rearrangement joins TRBV30 to TRBJ1-1; 9 bases line up with TRBD1. The length of the CDR3 is 14 residues. CDR1 is GTSNPN and CDR2 is SVGIG in the germline V gene (reference sequence). The trim removed 5 bases at V and 2 bases at J, leaving 6 bases unmatched. In DNA form, the CDR3 reads TGTGCCTGGGGGACAGGGCTACCTAACACTGAAGCTTTCTTT. Protein: CAWGTGLPNTEAFF.

On this clone itself: Other DNA variants within this sample encode the same CDR3. The V gene is TRBV9, the J gene TRBJ1-3, with a tentative D call TRBD1 (6 bases). Trimming pared 3 bases from V and 2 bases from J, leaving 12 bases between. This CDR3 is 15 amino acids long. Germline assignment: CDR1 SGDLS and CDR2 YYNGEE. CDR3 amino acids: CASSGRGPTGNTIYF. The CDR3 DNA follows: TGTGCCAGCAGCGGGCGGGGGCCCACTGGAAACACCATATATTTT.

V usage is TRBV19 and J usage is TRBJ1-1; 7 bases agree with TRBD1. CDR1 is LNHDA and CDR2 is SQIVND in the germline V gene (reference sequence). With V trimmed by 3 bases and J by 5 bases, 3 bases remained unmatched. This CDR3 region has 13 residues. The CDR3 bases are TGTGCCAGTAGTATGGGCAGGGGGACTGAAGCTTTCTTT. It encodes CASSMGRGTEAFF.

V usage is TRBV5-1 and J usage is TRBJ1-3, with 7 nucleotides matching TRBD1. The germline V gene encodes CDR1 SGHRS and CDR2 YFSETQ. There are 14 residues in the CDR3. After removal of 3 bases from V and 2 bases from J, the junction contained 2 bases not matched to a gene. Here the CDR3 reads CASSSQGTGNTIYF. For the CDR3, the DNA is TGCGCCAGCAGCTCACAGGGGACTGGAAACACCATATATTTT.

The chain joins TRBV18 to TRBJ1-1; D is ambiguous. Germline V gene data show CDR1 as KGHSH and CDR2 as LQKENI. The CDR3 has 15 amino acids. The ends were cut back, 3 bases at V and 1 base at J, with 12 bases in the middle. CDR3 bases: TGTGCCAGCTCACCCCGGGTCGTGGGGAACACTGAAGCTTTCTTT. It translates to CASSPRVVGNTEAFF.

V is TRBV29-1 and J is TRBJ1-5, with 9 bases that match TRBD1. V trimming: 7 bases; J trimming: 1 base; junction bases outside the gene matches: 2. Per germline, CDR1 SQVTM and CDR2 ANQGSEA. The CDR3 has 13 amino acids. This chain's CDR3 is CSADRGSNQPQHF. CDR3 nucleotides: TGCAGCGCGGACAGGGGAAGCAATCAGCCCCAGCATTTT.